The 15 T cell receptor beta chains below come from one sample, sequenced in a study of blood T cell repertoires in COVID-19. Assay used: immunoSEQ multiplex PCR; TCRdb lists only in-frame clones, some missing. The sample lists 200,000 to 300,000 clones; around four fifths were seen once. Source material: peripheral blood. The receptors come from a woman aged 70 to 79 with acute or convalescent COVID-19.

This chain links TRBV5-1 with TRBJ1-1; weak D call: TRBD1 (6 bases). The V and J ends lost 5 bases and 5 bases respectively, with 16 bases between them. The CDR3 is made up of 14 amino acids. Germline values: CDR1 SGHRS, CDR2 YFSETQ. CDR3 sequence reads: CASSIGRGETEAFF. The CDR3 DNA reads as TGCGCCAGCAGTATCGGCAGGGGTGAAACTGAAGCTTTCTTT.

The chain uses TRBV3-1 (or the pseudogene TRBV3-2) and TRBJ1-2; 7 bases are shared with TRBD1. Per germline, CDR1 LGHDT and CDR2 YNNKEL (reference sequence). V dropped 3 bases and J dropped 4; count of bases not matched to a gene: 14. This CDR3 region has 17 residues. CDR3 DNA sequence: TGTGCCAGCAGCCAGGGAACCGGGACAGATAAACTCTATGGCTACACCTTC. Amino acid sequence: CASSQGTGTDKLYGYTF.

The CDR3 loop reads CASSQERLAVYNEQFF. For the CDR3, the DNA is TGCGCCAGCAGCCAAGAGAGGCTAGCGGTTTACAATGAGCAGTTCTTC. This rearrangement joins TRBV4-3 to TRBJ2-1; 7 bases are a match to TRBD2. Looked up from germline, CDR1 is LGHNA and CDR2 is YSLEER. V shed 0 bases, J shed 4 bases, and the junction held 6 bases outside the gene matches. The length of the CDR3 is 16 residues.

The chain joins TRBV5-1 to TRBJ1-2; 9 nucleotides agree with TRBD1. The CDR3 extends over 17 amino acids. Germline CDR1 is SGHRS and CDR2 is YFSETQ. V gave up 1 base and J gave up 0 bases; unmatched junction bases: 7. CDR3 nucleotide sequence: TGCGCCAGCAGCTTGACACCGGGACAGGGAACTAACTATGGCTACACCTTC. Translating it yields CASSLTPGQGTNYGYTF. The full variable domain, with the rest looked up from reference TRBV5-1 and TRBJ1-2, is KAGVTQTPRYLIKTRGQQVTLSCSPISGHRSVSWYQQTPGQGLQFLFEYFSETQRNKGNFPGRFSGRQFSNSRSEMNVSTLELGDSALYLCASSLTPGQGTNYGYTFGSGTRLTVV.

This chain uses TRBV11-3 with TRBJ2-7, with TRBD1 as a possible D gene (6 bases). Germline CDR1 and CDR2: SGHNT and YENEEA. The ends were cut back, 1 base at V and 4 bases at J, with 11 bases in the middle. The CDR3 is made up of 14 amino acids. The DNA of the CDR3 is TGTGCCAGCAGCTTAGGTCCAGGGGAATACGAGCAGTACTTC. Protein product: CASSLGPGEYEQYF.

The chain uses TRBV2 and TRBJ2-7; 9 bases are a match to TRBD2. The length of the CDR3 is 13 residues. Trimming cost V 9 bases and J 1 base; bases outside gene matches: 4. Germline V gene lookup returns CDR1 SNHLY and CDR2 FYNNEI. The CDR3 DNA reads TGTGCCAGTTCTAGCGGGGCATCCTACGAGCAGTACTTC. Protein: CASSSGASYEQYF.

DNA for the CDR3: TGTGCCAGCAGCCAAGGGGGCAGGGGGTTGCGCGGCTACACCTTC. This encodes CASSQGGRGLRGYTF. The chain uses TRBV4-2 and TRBJ1-2; TRBD1 aligns across 7 bases. V lost 1 base and J lost 8; bases outside the gene matches: 10. The CDR3 is 15 residues long. Germline CDR1 is LGHNA and CDR2 is YNFKEQ.

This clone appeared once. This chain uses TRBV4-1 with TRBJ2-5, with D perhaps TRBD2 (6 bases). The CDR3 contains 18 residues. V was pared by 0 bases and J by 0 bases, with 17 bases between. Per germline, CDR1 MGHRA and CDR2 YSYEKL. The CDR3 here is CASSQDRGGETNQETQYF. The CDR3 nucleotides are TGCGCCAGCAGCCAAGATCGAGGCGGGGAGACGAACCAAGAGACCCAGTACTTC.

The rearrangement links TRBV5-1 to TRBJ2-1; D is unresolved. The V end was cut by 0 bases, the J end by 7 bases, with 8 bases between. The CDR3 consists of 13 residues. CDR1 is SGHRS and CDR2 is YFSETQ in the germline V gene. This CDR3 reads CASSLDSLNEQFF. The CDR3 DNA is TGCGCCAGCAGCTTGGACAGTTTGAATGAGCAGTTCTTC.

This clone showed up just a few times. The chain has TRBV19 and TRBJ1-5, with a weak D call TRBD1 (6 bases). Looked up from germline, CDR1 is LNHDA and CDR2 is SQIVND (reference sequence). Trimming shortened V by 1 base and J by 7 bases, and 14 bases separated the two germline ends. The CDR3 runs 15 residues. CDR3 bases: TGTGCCAGTAGTATAGGGCGGGGGGCAGGACAGCCCCAGCATTTT. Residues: CASSIGRGAGQPQHF.

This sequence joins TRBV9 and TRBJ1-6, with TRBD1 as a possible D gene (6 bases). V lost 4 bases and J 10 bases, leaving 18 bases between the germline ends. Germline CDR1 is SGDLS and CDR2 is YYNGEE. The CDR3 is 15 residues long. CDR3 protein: CASSPSAGGGSPLHF. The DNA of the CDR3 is TGTGCCAGCAGCCCCAGCGCGGGGGGCGGGTCACCCCTCCACTTT.

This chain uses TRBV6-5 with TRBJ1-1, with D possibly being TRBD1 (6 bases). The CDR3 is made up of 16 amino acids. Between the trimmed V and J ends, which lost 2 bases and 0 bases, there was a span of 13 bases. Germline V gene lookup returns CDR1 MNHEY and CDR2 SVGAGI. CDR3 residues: CASSYGQGLMNTEAFF. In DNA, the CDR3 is TGTGCCAGCAGTTACGGGCAGGGGCTAATGAACACTGAAGCTTTCTTT.

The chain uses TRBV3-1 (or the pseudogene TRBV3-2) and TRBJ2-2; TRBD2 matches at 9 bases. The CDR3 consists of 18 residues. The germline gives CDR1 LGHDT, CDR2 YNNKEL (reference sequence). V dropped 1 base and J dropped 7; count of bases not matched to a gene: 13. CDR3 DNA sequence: TGTGCCAGCAGCCAAGGTCGATCGCGGGGGGGCTCCATCGGGGAGCTGTTTTTT. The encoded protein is CASSQGRSRGGSIGELFF.

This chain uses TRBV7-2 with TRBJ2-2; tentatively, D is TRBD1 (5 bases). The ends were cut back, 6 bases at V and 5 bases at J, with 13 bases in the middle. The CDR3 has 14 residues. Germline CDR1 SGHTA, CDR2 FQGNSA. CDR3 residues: CASRRGQLTGELFF. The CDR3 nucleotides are TGTGCCAGCAGAAGAGGACAACTAACCGGGGAGCTGTTTTTT.

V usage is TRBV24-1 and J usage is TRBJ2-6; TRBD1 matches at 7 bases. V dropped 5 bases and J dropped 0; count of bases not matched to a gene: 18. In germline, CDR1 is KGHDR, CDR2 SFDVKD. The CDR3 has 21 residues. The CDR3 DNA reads TGTGCCACCAGTGGATCCCACAAGACCCCGGGACAGAGCTCTGGGGCCAACGTCCTGACTTTC. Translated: CATSGSHKTPGQSSGANVLTF.